The present T cell receptor (beta chain) was sequenced within a study of shared clonotypes between healthy human individuals. Study information: The plates for each donor numbered three CD4 naive, three CD4 memory, two CD8 naive and one CD8 memory.

Study conclusions and caveats: Four donors held 5% to 5.5% of naive CD4 clonotypes in common. Specimens sampled were limited to blood, with tissue repertoires likely differing.

Repertoires were generated with immunoSEQ multiplex PCR, while TCRdb's copy carries only in-frame clones and drops some. The sample includes approximately 400,000 clones, 90% to 98% of them seen just once. In regard to this clone: What it binds is not known.

The ends were cut back, 2 bases at V and 8 bases at J, with 12 bases in the middle. This CDR3 has 14 residues. Germline V CDR1 and CDR2: MNHNS, SASEGT. This chain uses TRBV6-1 with TRBJ1-4; D not resolved. This sequence originates from a young man in good health. The specimen sequenced was memory CD8+ T cells sorted from blood. Subset denoted: CD45RO+ cells pooled with CCR7-negative TemRA cells. CDR3 amino acids: CASSEFALREKLFF. As DNA, the CDR3 is TGTGCCAGCAGTGAATTTGCGCTCAGAGAAAAACTGTTTTTT.